This T cell receptor beta chain was sequenced for a study of yellow fever vaccine responses in identical twins. General study findings and limits: Twins' vaccine T cell responses were reported to seem partly convergent and partly personalized.

TCRdb reanalysed the RT-PCR reads using MiXCR and keeps one entry per CDR3 protein. Among about 19,000 distinct CDR3 sequences listed, around 70% were seen once. This clonotype has just one count. Antigen specificity is unknown. The sample consisted of T cells from blood (PBMCs), unsorted or a sorted subset (not recorded which), taken before or after yellow fever vaccination (not recorded which). The source of this sequence is a woman under 30 who received the yellow fever vaccine.

CDR3 bases: TGTGCCAGCAGCCAAGGTGAATCAACAGGGAGGAGGGTCGGCTACACCTTC. Its protein is CASSQGESTGRRVGYTF. The rearrangement links TRBV4-2 to TRBJ1-2; a weak D match, TRBD1 (6 bases). Germline CDR1 reads LGHNA; CDR2 reads YNFKEQ. The V end was cut by 1 base, the J end by 8 bases, with 23 bases between. The CDR3 is 17 residues long.